This T cell receptor beta chain was obtained from a study of molecular identifiers for immune sequencing clone quantification. Study-wide results and caveats: The share of molecules held by clones above 20 RNA copies was over 99% in effector cells and under 1% in naive cells. Same-barcode identical TCR molecules could make highly expanded clones look smaller than they are.

Germline CDR1 and CDR2: PRHDT and FYEKMQ (reference sequence). This CDR3 is built from 13 residues. Trimming left V 5 bases short and J 11 bases short, with 18 bases between. A CD8+CD4-CCR7+CD45RA+ phenotype served as the sorting definition for naive CD8 T cells. This clonotype was counted many times. Its specificity is not known. TCRdb passed the PCR reads through MiXCR, listing each CDR3 protein once. The sample gives about 500,000 distinct CDR3 sequences, 20% to 25% of which show up once; about 0.78% is in the top ten. The clonotype was recovered from a human donor in good health. Some libraries in this study had Jurkat cell RNA spiked in. V gene TRBV13 combines with J gene TRBJ1-1; D gene ambiguous. The sample taken for sequencing was naive CD8+ T cells from blood, with Jurkat cell RNA spiked in. This sample's subset: FACS-sorted CD8+CD4-CCR7+CD45RA+ naive T cells. The CDR3 is CASSPSLEMAAFF. CDR3 sequence (DNA): TGTGCCAGCAGCCCCTCGCTGGAAATGGCGGCTTTCTTT.